This is a list of T cell receptor beta chains from one sample in a study of T-cell memory formation after mild COVID-19. TCRdb independently ran MiXCR on the 5' RACE reads; one entry per CDR3 protein. The sample shows 140,000 to 150,000 distinct CDR3 sequences, 15% to 20% of them seen only once. Sequencing used PBMCs or a T cell subset sorted from them (not recorded which). These receptors originate from an adult woman who had mild COVID-19 (a few samples of this study predate the infection). Cell type and time point are not known. Each CDR3 is given without its conserved first and last residue. Each record gives: V gene, CDR3 protein.

TRBV6-5 ASSPGQGRYT
TRBV5-5 ASSFGLAGKYNEQF
TRBV6-6 ASSYYGYREYEQF
TRBV7-2 ASSLAGAVSEKLF
TRBV27 ASSRHRDPSYEQY
TRBV18 ASSRPGREQF
TRBV7-9 ASSLDEADTQY
TRBV6-5 ASSYGGSYGYT
TRBV19 ASSEGRTGELF
TRBV5-6 ASSPQSRETSQY
TRBV18 ASSLSYQETQY
TRBV29-1 SVEDYRGTLNTEAF
TRBV20-1 SAREGTLVYEQY
TRBV30 AWSVGPTQY
TRBV7-3 ASSLDRVPSYEQY